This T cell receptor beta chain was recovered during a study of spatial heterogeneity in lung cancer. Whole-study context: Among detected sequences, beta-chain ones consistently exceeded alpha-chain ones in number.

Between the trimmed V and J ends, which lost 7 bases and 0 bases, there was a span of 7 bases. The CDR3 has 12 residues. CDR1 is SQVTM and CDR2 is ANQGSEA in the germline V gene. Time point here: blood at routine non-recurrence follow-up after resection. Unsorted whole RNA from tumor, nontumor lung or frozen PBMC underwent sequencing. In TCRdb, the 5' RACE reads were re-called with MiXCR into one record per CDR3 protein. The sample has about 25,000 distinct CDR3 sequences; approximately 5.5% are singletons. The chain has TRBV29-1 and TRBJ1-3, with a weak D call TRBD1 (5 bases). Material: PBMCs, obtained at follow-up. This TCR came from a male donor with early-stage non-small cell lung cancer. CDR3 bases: TGCAGCGGGACATCCTCTGGAAACACCATATATTTT. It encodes CSGTSSGNTIYF.